This T cell receptor beta chain is from a study of OX40 agonist ivuxolimab in advanced cancers. The method was immunoSEQ multiplex PCR; TCRdb's version includes in-frame clones alone and lacks a portion of them. The repertoire holds tens of thousands of clones, with 81% as singletons. J was trimmed by 6 bases and V by 1 base; bases with no gene match: 2. From germline, CDR1 is MNHEY and CDR2 SVGAGI. The CDR3 covers 16 residues. To note about this clone: Antigen specificity is unknown.

Study-wide points: More expanded clones were seen, on average, in CD8+ T cells than in CD4+. Certain nonresponding patients likewise had low normalized T-cell clonal expansion. Expanded peripheral T cell antigen specificity was not determined.

The origin of this receptor is an adult with an advanced solid tumor such as melanoma, head and neck, liver or kidney cancer. The chain joins TRBV6-5 to TRBJ2-1; 14 nucleotides agree with TRBD2. Material: CD4+ or CD8+ T cells sorted from blood, obtained in a trial of the OX40 agonist ivuxolimab. CDR3 sequence (DNA): TGTGCCAGCAGTTACTTCGGGACTAGCGGGGGCAATGAGCAGTTCTTC. It yields the protein CASSYFGTSGGNEQFF.